The 14 T cell receptor beta chains below come from one sample, sequenced in a study of PD-L1 blockade in urothelial cancer (dated by TCRdb to about 2017). Library preparation used the immunoSEQ multiplex PCR assay. TCRdb obtained this table from immuneACCESS and retained in-frame rearrangements with V and J assigned. These tables miss some clones; where compared with another copy, unresolved V genes account for less than half of the shortfall, and the remainder is unexplained. For this sample there are approximately 110,000 clones; under 85% appear just once. More than 2% of the sample lies in the top ten. Sequencing was performed on PBMCs, taken around atezolizumab (anti-PD-L1) treatment. All receptors derive from a man aged 45 to 65 with urothelial cancer.

The rearrangement joins TRBV27 to TRBJ2-1, with 9 bases that match TRBD2. V lost 6 bases, J lost 7 bases, and 22 bases stayed unmatched. This CDR3 is 19 amino acids long. Germline CDR1 and CDR2: MNHEY and SMNVEV (reference sequence). The CDR3 DNA follows: TGTGCCAGCAGCCGAATAGCGGGAGAATACCCCGTACGGGGAAATGAGCAGTTCTTC. This gives the protein CASSRIAGEYPVRGNEQFF.

The V call is TRBV6-1, the J call TRBJ2-1; 7 bases agree with TRBD2. The CDR3 is 16 amino acids. J lost 5 bases, V lost 2 bases, and 9 bases had no gene match. The germline CDR1 and CDR2 sequences are MNHNS and SASEGT. The DNA of the CDR3 is TGTGCCAGCAGTGAAAGTACGGCTAGCGGCCACAATGAGCAGTTCTTC. Amino acids: CASSESTASGHNEQFF.

The rearrangement links TRBV5-1 to TRBJ1-5; 10 nucleotides line up with TRBD1. The J segment lost 12 bases and the V segment lost 4 bases, leaving 4 bases of the junction unmatched. The germline V gene has CDR1 SGHRS and CDR2 YFSETQ. This CDR3 is 12 amino acids long. CDR3 residues: CASSETGGRQHF. CDR3 in DNA: TGCGCCAGCAGCGAGACAGGGGGCCGCCAGCATTTT.

The chain uses TRBV5-1 and TRBJ2-1; 8 bases line up with TRBD2. V lost 0 bases and J lost 9; bases outside the gene matches: 17. Germline CDR1 and CDR2: SGHRS and YFSETQ. This CDR3 is 18 amino acids long. This chain's CDR3 is CASSLALIAGGLGSEQFF. In nucleotides, the CDR3 is TGCGCCAGCAGCTTGGCTCTAATTGCGGGAGGTCTGGGCAGTGAGCAGTTCTTC.

Only one count was recorded for this clone. The chain uses TRBV19 and TRBJ2-1; TRBD2 agrees at 7 bases. Germline loops: CDR1 LNHDA, CDR2 SQIVND (reference sequence). This CDR3 spans 14 amino acids. With 2 bases clipped from V and 5 bases from J, the junction kept 3 bases outside the gene matches. CDR3 protein: CASSIYGTNNEQFF. Here the CDR3 DNA reads TGTGCCAGTAGTATATACGGGACTAACAATGAGCAGTTCTTC.

The chain carries TRBV11-2 and TRBJ2-7, with D perhaps matching TRBD1 (6 bases). The CDR3 is 15 residues long. Germline V gene data show CDR1 as SGHAT and CDR2 as FQNNGV. Trimming pared 2 bases from V and 2 bases from J, leaving 13 bases between. CDR3 protein: CASSLTGTWAYEQYF. The CDR3 nucleotides read TGTGCCAGCAGCTTAACCGGGACATGGGCCTACGAGCAGTACTTC.

The CDR3 bases are TGTGCCAGCAGTTTTGTGGGAGGGCCTCCAACCTACAATGAGCAGTTCTTC. Amino acid sequence: CASSFVGGPPTYNEQFF. The chain couples TRBV28 to TRBJ2-1, with 7 nucleotides matching TRBD2. Trimming removed 3 bases from V and 2 bases from J; junction bases left unmatched: 10. Germline V lookup: CDR1 MDHEN, CDR2 SYDVKM. The CDR3 is made up of 17 amino acids.

This sequence joins TRBV13 and TRBJ2-1; TRBD1 agrees at 10 bases. J was trimmed by 4 bases and V by 3 bases; bases with no gene match: 3. CDR3 length: 15 amino acids. From germline, CDR1 is PRHDT and CDR2 FYEKMQ (reference sequence). In DNA form, the CDR3 reads TGTGCCAGCAGCTTGGGACAGGGGTTGTACAATGAGCAGTTCTTC. Translating it yields CASSLGQGLYNEQFF.

The CDR3 DNA is TGCGCCAGCAGCCATTCAGGCGGGACAGGGGTCTACGAGCAGTACTTC. Protein product: CASSHSGGTGVYEQYF. V gene TRBV5-1 combines with J gene TRBJ2-7, with 10 bases lining up with TRBD1. V shed 4 bases, J shed 3 bases, and the junction held 10 bases outside the gene matches. The CDR3 runs 16 residues. Looked up from germline, CDR1 is SGHRS and CDR2 is YFSETQ.

This sequence joins TRBV18 and TRBJ1-6; 7 bases match TRBD1. Germline lookup yields CDR1 KGHSH and CDR2 LQKENI. The V gene end was trimmed by 5 bases and the J gene end by 1 base; junction bases not matched to a gene: 5. The CDR3 is 16 amino acids. In DNA form, the CDR3 reads TGTGCCAGCTCATCGGCAGGGGGTTCCTATAATTCACCCCTCCACTTT. Its protein is CASSSAGGSYNSPLHF.

The chain uses TRBV18 and TRBJ1-5, with TRBD1 identical over 8 bases. The CDR3 contains 14 residues. Germline CDR1 is KGHSH and CDR2 is LQKENI. After removal of 5 bases from V and 4 bases from J, the junction contained 4 bases not matched to a gene. The CDR3 here is CASSEGQGNQPQHF. CDR3 bases: TGTGCCAGCTCAGAAGGACAGGGAAATCAGCCCCAGCATTTT.

The chain links TRBV5-1 to TRBJ2-3; D unclear. Trimming took off 2 bases at V and 5 bases at J, with 12 bases between the two ends. The CDR3 is made up of 14 amino acids. The germline V gene has CDR1 SGHRS and CDR2 YFSETQ. The DNA for the CDR3 is TGCGCCAGCAGCTTCACCGGAGCCCGAGATACGCAGTATTTT. It encodes CASSFTGARDTQYF.

This clone was detected only once. J is TRBJ2-7 and V is TRBV27; D not certain. Germline V gene sequence: CDR1 MNHEY, CDR2 SMNVEV (reference sequence). V was cut by 6 bases and J by 5 bases, with 14 bases left in between. The CDR3 spans 13 residues. In nucleotides, the CDR3 is TGTGCCAGCAGCCGCGGATTGAAGAACGAGCAGTACTTC. This translates into CASSRGLKNEQYF.

This clone was seen a few times. V and J are TRBV27 and TRBJ1-5, with 8 nucleotides matching TRBD1. J gave up 6 bases and V 6 bases, and 10 bases lay outside the gene matches. The length of the CDR3 is 15 residues. Per germline, CDR1 MNHEY and CDR2 SMNVEV (reference sequence). The CDR3 loop reads CASSPRTGLGQPQHF. In nucleotides, the CDR3 is TGTGCCAGCAGCCCTAGGACAGGGCTTGGTCAGCCCCAGCATTTT.